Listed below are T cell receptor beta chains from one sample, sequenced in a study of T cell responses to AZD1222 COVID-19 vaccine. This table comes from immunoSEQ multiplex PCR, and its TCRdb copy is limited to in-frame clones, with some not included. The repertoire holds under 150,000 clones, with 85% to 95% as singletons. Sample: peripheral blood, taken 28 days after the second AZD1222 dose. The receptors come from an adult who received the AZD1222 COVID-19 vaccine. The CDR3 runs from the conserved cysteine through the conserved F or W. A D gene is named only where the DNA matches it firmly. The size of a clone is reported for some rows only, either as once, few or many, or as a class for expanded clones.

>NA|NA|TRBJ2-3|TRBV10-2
CASSTDFTDTQYF
TGCGCCAGCAGTACCGACTTCACAGATACGCAGTATTTT
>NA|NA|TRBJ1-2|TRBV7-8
CASSLGRINYGYTF
TGTGCCAGCAGCTTAGGCCGGATAAACTATGGCTACACCTTC
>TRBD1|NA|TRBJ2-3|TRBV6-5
CASGHRGGTDTQYF
TGTGCCAGCGGACACAGGGGCGGGACAGATACGCAGTATTTT
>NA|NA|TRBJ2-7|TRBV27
CASSLFRASGRYEQYF
TGTGCCAGCAGTTTATTCCGTGCCTCAGGACGCTACGAGCAGTACTTC
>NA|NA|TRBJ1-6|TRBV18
CASSRGRADNNSPLHF
TGTGCCAGCTCCCGCGGCAGGGCGGATAATAATTCACCCCTCCACTTT
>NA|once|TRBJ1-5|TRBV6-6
CASGEQGINQPQHF
TGTGCCAGCGGAGAGCAGGGGATTAATCAGCCCCAGCATTTT
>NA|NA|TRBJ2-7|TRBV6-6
CASTPDSSYEQYF
TGTGCCAGCACACCGGACAGCTCCTACGAGCAGTACTTC
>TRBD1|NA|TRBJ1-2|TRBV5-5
CASSLGQANYGYTF
TGTGCCAGCAGCTTAGGACAGGCGAACTATGGCTACACCTTC
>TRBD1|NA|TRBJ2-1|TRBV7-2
CASSLAQGFYNEQFF
TGTGCCAGCAGCTTAGCACAGGGGTTCTACAATGAGCAGTTCTTC
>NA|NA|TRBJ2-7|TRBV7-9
CASSALNREGDEQYF
TGTGCCAGCAGCGCCCTCAACAGGGAGGGAGACGAGCAGTACTTC
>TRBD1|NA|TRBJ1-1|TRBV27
CASSPGTAHEAFF
TGTGCCAGCAGTCCAGGGACAGCCCACGAAGCTTTCTTT
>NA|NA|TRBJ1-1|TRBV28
CASSPWTDSNTEAFF
TGTGCCAGCAGTCCTTGGACAGACTCGAACACTGAAGCTTTCTTT
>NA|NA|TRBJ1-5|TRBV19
CASSIGSWQGNQPQHF
TGTGCCAGTAGTATAGGCTCGTGGCAGGGGAATCAGCCCCAGCATTTT
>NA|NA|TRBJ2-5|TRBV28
CASSSPGLYQETQYF
TGTGCCAGCAGTTCACCGGGATTGTACCAAGAGACCCAGTACTTC
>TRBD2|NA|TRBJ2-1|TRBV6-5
CASSPRLAGGLEQFF
TGTGCCAGCAGTCCCCGACTAGCGGGAGGACTTGAGCAGTTCTTC
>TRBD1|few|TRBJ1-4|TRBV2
CASRKGTANNEKLFF
TGTGCCAGCAGGAAAGGGACAGCAAATAATGAAAAACTGTTTTTT
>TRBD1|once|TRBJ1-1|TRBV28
CASSDPGQGLAFF
TGTGCCAGCAGTGATCCAGGACAGGGATTGGCTTTCTTT
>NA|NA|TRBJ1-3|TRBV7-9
CASSLAGSSGNTIYF
TGTGCCAGCAGCTTAGCAGGCAGCTCTGGAAACACCATATATTTT
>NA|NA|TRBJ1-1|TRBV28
CASSLWSGTDTEAFF
TGTGCCAGCAGTTTATGGTCAGGGACCGACACTGAAGCTTTCTTT
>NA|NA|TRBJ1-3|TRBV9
CASSVSSGNTIYF
TGTGCCAGCAGCGTAAGCTCTGGAAACACCATATATTTT
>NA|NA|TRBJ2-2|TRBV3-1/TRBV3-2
CASSPESNTGELFF
TGTGCCAGCAGCCCAGAGTCGAACACCGGGGAGCTGTTTTTT
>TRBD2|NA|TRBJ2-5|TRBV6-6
CASSWGGQETQYF
TGTGCCAGCTCCTGGGGGGGGCAAGAGACCCAGTACTTC
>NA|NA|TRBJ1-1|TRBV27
CASTKGFLGNTEAFF
TGTGCCAGCACTAAGGGGTTTTTAGGGAACACTGAAGCTTTCTTT
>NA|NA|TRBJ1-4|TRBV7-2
CASSLHAGEVEKLFF
TGTGCCAGCAGCTTACATGCAGGGGAAGTTGAAAAACTGTTTTTT
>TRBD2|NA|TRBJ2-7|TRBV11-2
CASSLVKTSGIPYEQYF
TGTGCCAGCAGCTTAGTCAAGACTAGCGGGATACCCTACGAGCAGTACTTC
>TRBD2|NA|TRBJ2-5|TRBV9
CASSVATGLGFETQYF
TGTGCCAGCAGCGTAGCTACGGGACTAGGGTTCGAGACCCAGTACTTC
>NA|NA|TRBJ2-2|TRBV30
CAWNELLGGELFF
TGTGCCTGGAACGAACTGTTAGGCGGGGAGCTGTTTTTT
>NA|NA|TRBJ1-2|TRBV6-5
CASSYSRGSYGYTF
TGTGCCAGCAGTTACTCGAGGGGGAGTTATGGCTACACCTTC
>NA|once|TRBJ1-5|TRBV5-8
CASSLIRQGISSNQPQHF
TGTGCCAGCAGCTTGATACGGCAGGGGATTAGTAGCAATCAGCCCCAGCATTTT
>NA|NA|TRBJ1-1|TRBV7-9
CASSLERGWGSDTEAFF
TGTGCCAGCAGCTTAGAAAGAGGGTGGGGGAGCGACACTGAAGCTTTCTTT
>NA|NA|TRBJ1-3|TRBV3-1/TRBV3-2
CASSQLSTGSRGNTIYF
TGTGCCAGCAGCCAGTTATCGACAGGTTCTCGTGGAAACACCATATATTTT
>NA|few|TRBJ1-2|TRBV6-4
CASSTDASSYGYTF
TGTGCCAGCAGTACGGACGCGTCGAGCTATGGCTACACCTTC
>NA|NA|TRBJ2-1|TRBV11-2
CASSRYNEQFF
TGTGCCAGCAGCCGTTACAATGAGCAGTTCTTC
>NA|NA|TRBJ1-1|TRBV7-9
CASTHLGQPNTEAFF
TGTGCCAGCACCCACTTGGGACAACCGAACACTGAAGCTTTCTTT
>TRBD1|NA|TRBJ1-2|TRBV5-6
CASSLYDRGNYGYTF
TGTGCCAGCAGCTTGTACGACAGGGGGAACTATGGCTACACCTTC
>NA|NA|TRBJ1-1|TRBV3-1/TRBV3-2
CASSQDQSGEAFF
TGTGCCAGCAGCCAAGATCAAAGTGGTGAAGCTTTCTTT
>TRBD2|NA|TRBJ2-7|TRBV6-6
CASSYSLADYEQYF
TGTGCCAGCAGTTACTCGCTAGCGGACTACGAGCAGTACTTC
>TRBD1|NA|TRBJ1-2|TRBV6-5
CASNVDRARGYTF
TGTGCCAGCAACGTAGACAGGGCTAGAGGCTACACCTTC
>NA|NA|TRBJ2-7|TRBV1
CTSSQDCGRLTSGRYEQYF
TGCACCAGCAGCCAAGATTGCGGACGCCTGACTAGCGGGAGATACGAGCAGTACTTC
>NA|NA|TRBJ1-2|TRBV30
CAWSGRNLYGYTF
TGTGCCTGGAGTGGCAGGAACCTCTATGGCTACACCTTC
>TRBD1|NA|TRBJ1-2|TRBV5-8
CASTPRTGQEHYGYTF
TGTGCCAGCACCCCCCGGACGGGACAGGAACACTATGGCTACACCTTC
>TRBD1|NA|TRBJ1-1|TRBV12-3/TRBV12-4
CASSLGQGAGAFF
TGTGCCAGCAGTTTAGGACAGGGGGCGGGTGCTTTCTTT
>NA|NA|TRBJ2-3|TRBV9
CASSVVATDTQYF
TGTGCCAGCAGCGTAGTGGCCACAGATACGCAGTATTTT
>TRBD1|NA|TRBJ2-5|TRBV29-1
CSHSRQGLQETQYF
TGCAGTCACTCCCGACAGGGCCTCCAAGAGACCCAGTACTTC